This T cell receptor beta chain was recorded in a study of cytomegalovirus exposure and HLA in healthy donors. Study results and caveats: TCR clusters originating in the first cohort tended to co-occur in the roughly 130 validation repertoires, according to a later analysis. Associated with cytomegalovirus, according to the listing, were 150 to 200 TCR beta chains.

Germline V gene data show CDR1 as GTSNPN and CDR2 as SVGIG (reference sequence). Trimming at V came to 4 bases and at J to 7 bases, leaving 12 bases not matched to a gene. The CDR3 sequence is 15 residues long. Clones were read by immunoSEQ multiplex PCR, and TCRdb kept only the in-frame ones, dropping some. The sample carries 140,000 or so clones, 89% recorded once. This clone is a singleton in its sample. What it binds is not known. The chain couples TRBV30 to TRBJ2-3; 9 bases align to TRBD2. The sequence was collected from a woman under 30 in good health and CMV-seropositive. Input material: PBMCs. The CDR3 bases are TGTGCCTGGACCCGACGAGGGGCGGGAGGGAATACGCAGTATTTT. It codes for CAWTRRGAGGNTQYF.